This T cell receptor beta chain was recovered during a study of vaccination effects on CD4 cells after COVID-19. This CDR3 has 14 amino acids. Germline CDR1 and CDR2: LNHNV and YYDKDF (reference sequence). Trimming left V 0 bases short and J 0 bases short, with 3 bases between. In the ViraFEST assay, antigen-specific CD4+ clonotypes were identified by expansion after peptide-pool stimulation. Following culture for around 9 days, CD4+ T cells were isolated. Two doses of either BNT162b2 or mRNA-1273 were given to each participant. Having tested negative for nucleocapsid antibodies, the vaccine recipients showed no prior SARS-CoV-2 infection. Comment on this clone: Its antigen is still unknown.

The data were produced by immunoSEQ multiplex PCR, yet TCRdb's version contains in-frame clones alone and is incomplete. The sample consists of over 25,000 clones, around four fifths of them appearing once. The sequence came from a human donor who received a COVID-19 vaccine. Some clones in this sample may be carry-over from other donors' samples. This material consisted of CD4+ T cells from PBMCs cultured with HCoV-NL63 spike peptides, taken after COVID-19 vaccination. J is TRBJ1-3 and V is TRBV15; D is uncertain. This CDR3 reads CATSRDPSGNTIYF. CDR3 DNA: TGTGCCACCAGCAGAGATCCCTCTGGAAACACCATATATTTT.